Listed here is a single TCR beta chain. Its target is unknown. This record comes from a study of vaccination and CD4 T cells after COVID-19. Sequencing of the DNA from cultured CD4+ T cells was carried out with the Oncomine TCR Beta short-read assay. TCRdb reprocessed the PCR reads via MiXCR and lists one record per CDR3 protein. The table has over 10,000 distinct CDR3 sequences, approximately 60% seen once. The treatment denotes: roughly 10-day PBMC culture with coronavirus spike peptide pools or control peptides (ViraFEST assay). Each well held 2 million or so PBMCs in IL-2 (around 10 IU/ml) medium with around 10 ug/ml peptide pools. V lost 5 bases and J lost 9; bases outside the gene matches: 13. This CDR3 has 15 residues. Germline values: CDR1 LNHDA, CDR2 SQIVND (reference sequence).

This clonotype originated in a human donor who had recovered from COVID-19. Sequencing input: CD4+ T cells from blood, cultured in vitro. The V and J genes are TRBV19 and TRBJ1-5; 7 bases map to TRBD1. CDR3 sequence reads: CASSGRDRLQRPQHF. The CDR3 coding sequence is TGTGCCAGTAGTGGCCGGGACAGATTACAGCGGCCCCAGCATTTT.